Below are 24 T cell receptor beta chains sequenced from a single sample in a study of regulatory T cells in long-lasting Graves disease. To make TCR beta libraries, researchers used iRepertoire HTBI primers and Arm-PCR of CDR3 regions. TCRdb re-derived calls from the multiplex PCR reads in MiXCR, one entry per CDR3 protein. This table has about 440,000 distinct CDR3 sequences, roughly 15% appearing once. Stated time point: newly diagnosed GD, antithyroid drugs for less than 3 months. The TCR library was made from RNA extracted from PBMCs. The data also belong to a second study, concerning T cells in Graves' hyperthyroidism and ophthalmopathy.

The source material was peripheral blood mononuclear cells (PBMCs), sampled at new diagnosis, from a patient treated with antithyroid drugs. The receptor set was obtained from a woman under 30 with Graves disease.

At least ten counts were recorded for this clonotype. The V and J genes are TRBV15 and TRBJ1-1; 8 positions agree with TRBD1. There are 14 residues in the CDR3. V dropped 9 bases and J dropped 4; count of bases not matched to a gene: 10. Germline CDR1 is LNHNV and CDR2 is YYDKDF (reference sequence). Written as DNA, the CDR3 is TGTGCCACTAGTGTGCAGGGGGCGCGCACTGAAGCTTTCTTT. Translation: CATSVQGARTEAFF.

The sample holds a few counts of this clonotype. This chain uses TRBV14 with TRBJ2-2, with 9 bases aligning to TRBD2. Losses at the gene ends were 4 bases for V and 7 bases for J; bases not matched to a gene: 10. CDR1 is SGHDN, CDR2 FVKESK, per germline. The CDR3 is 16 residues long. The CDR3 bases are TGTGCCAGCAGCCCTATCCCGGGACTAGCCATCGGGGAGCTGTTTTTT. It codes for CASSPIPGLAIGELFF.

This clonotype has just a few counts. The V gene is TRBV24-1, the J gene TRBJ1-4; D gene ambiguous. Germline-derived CDR1 and CDR2 are KGHDR and SFDVKD. The CDR3 is made up of 15 amino acids. The V end was cut by 3 bases, the J end by 2 bases, with 9 bases between. Here the CDR3 DNA reads TGTGCCACCAGTGATCCAGGCGCTACTAATGAAAAACTGTTTTTT. Protein sequence: CATSDPGATNEKLFF.

The chain uses TRBV5-1 and TRBJ2-3; D not resolved. From germline, CDR1 is SGHRS and CDR2 YFSETQ. The V gene lost 6 bases and the J gene lost 5 bases, with 19 bases spanning the gap. The CDR3 has 15 residues. CDR3: CASNLDWGGVDTQYF. CDR3 DNA: TGCGCCAGCAATCTAGACTGGGGTGGAGTAGATACGCAGTATTTT. The whole variable domain, filled in from reference TRBV5-1 and TRBJ2-3, reads KAGVTQTPRYLIKTRGQQVTLSCSPISGHRSVSWYQQTPGQGLQFLFEYFSETQRNKGNFPGRFSGRQFSNSRSEMNVSTLELGDSALYLCASNLDWGGVDTQYFGPGTRLTVL.

This clonotype was observed at least ten times. The V and J genes are TRBV28 and TRBJ2-7, with D perhaps TRBD1 or TRBD2 (5 bases each). The CDR3 totals 14 residues. Germline loops: CDR1 MDHEN, CDR2 SYDVKM. V was shortened by 7 bases and J by 0 bases, with 13 bases between the two germline ends. In nucleotides, the CDR3 is TGTGCCAGCACCAAGCCCGGGACCTCCTACGAGCAGTACTTC. As protein: CASTKPGTSYEQYF.

The table lists this clonotype with many counts. CDR3 sequence reads: CASKKSPSGDYNEQFF. In DNA, the CDR3 is TGTGCCAGCAAAAAAAGTCCTAGCGGAGACTACAATGAGCAGTTCTTC. The genes are TRBV6-2 or TRBV6-3 and TRBJ2-1, with 7 bases that match TRBD2. With 7 bases clipped from V and 3 bases from J, the junction kept 12 bases outside the gene matches. This CDR3 is 16 amino acids long. Germline V gene lookup returns CDR1 MNHEY and CDR2 SVGEGT.

About this clonotype itself: A much more abundant neighbour one base away suggests this may be a read error. This chain links TRBV28 with TRBJ2-1; 8 nucleotides match TRBD1. Germline V gene sequence: CDR1 MDHEN, CDR2 SYDVKM. The CDR3 runs 14 residues. Trimming at V came to 8 bases and at J to 10 bases, leaving 13 bases not matched to a gene. CDR3 sequence reads: CASQFSGGQWEQFF. CDR3 nucleotide sequence: TGTGCCAGCCAGTTCTCAGGGGGCCAGTGGGAGCAGTTCTTC.

The chain recombines TRBV6-2 or TRBV6-3 with TRBJ1-5, with D maybe TRBD1 (6 bases). V gave up 4 bases and J gave up 0 bases, with 13 bases separating them. Germline loops: CDR1 MNHEY, CDR2 SVGEGT. The CDR3 sequence is 16 residues long. DNA for the CDR3: TGTGCCAGCAGTTTCCAAGGGGGTTTTAGCAATCAGCCCCAGCATTTT. It yields the protein CASSFQGGFSNQPQHF.

This clonotype was seen more than once but under ten times. The gene calls are TRBV12-3 or TRBV12-4 and TRBJ2-2; 7 bases line up with TRBD1. V gave up 4 bases and J gave up 5 bases; unmatched junction bases: 4. This CDR3 has 14 residues. The CDR3 loop is CASSWTGATGELFF. CDR3 sequence (DNA): TGTGCCAGCAGTTGGACAGGAGCAACCGGGGAGCTGTTTTTT.

This clonotype has a count of ten or more. The J gene is TRBJ2-3, the V gene TRBV2, with 12 bases matching TRBD2. The CDR3 sequence is 17 residues long. Germline CDR1 reads SNHLY; CDR2 reads FYNNEI. With V trimmed by 4 bases and J by 4 bases, 9 bases remained unmatched. The CDR3 DNA reads TGTGCCAGCAGTGGACTAGCGGGAGATCTGTGGGCAGATACGCAGTATTTT. Translating gives CASSGLAGDLWADTQYF.

In its sample, this clonotype was seen a few times. This chain joins TRBV3-1 and TRBJ2-7, with 8 positions matching TRBD1. The V gene's germline CDR1 is LGHDT and CDR2 YNNKEL (reference sequence). V trimming: 3 bases; J trimming: 3 bases; junction bases outside the gene matches: 4. The CDR3 spans 14 residues. DNA of the CDR3: TGTGCCAGCAGCCAGGACAGGGCCCTCTACGAGCAGTACTTC. Amino acid sequence: CASSQDRALYEQYF.

CDR3 DNA sequence: TGTGCCAGCAATCTGGGCGCCGGGGAGCTGTTTTTT. Encoded protein: CASNLGAGELFF. The chain employs TRBV6-1 and TRBJ2-2; D call uncertain. CDR1 and CDR2 from the germline V gene are MNHNS and SASEGT. This CDR3 region has 12 residues. Trimming took off 7 bases at V and 6 bases at J, with 9 bases between the two ends.

The chain links TRBV19 to TRBJ2-2; weak D call: TRBD2 (6 bases). From germline, CDR1 is LNHDA and CDR2 SQIVND (reference sequence). V gave up 2 bases and J gave up 4 bases, with 14 bases separating them. The CDR3 contains 16 residues. DNA for the CDR3: TGTGCCAGTAGTATAAGGAACGCGGGATCCACCGGGGAGCTGTTTTTT. It encodes CASSIRNAGSTGELFF.

CDR3 in amino acids: CASSEGSAIEKLFF. The CDR3 DNA reads as TGTGCCAGCAGTGAAGGGTCAGCGATCGAAAAACTGTTTTTT. V and J are TRBV6-1 and TRBJ1-4; D not certain. The CDR3 consists of 14 residues. Trimming took off 1 base at V and 8 bases at J, with 11 bases between the two ends. The V gene's germline CDR1 is MNHNS and CDR2 SASEGT.

Points on this clonotype: An end of the junction does not agree with germline; a read error may underlie this. The chain employs TRBV6-2 or TRBV6-3 and TRBJ1-2; 7 bases line up with TRBD1. CDR1 MNHEY and CDR2 SVGEGT come from the germline V gene. CDR3 length: 10 residues. CDR3 bases: TGTGCCAGCAGGGGGACAGACCTCGCCTTC. Amino acid sequence: CASRGTDLAF.

V gene TRBV9 combines with J gene TRBJ1-2; the D is unclear. The germline V and J ends were trimmed by 0 bases and 1 base, with 10 bases remaining between them. The CDR3 has 15 residues. Per germline, CDR1 SGDLS and CDR2 YYNGEE. CDR3 protein: CASSVGTQDNYGYTF. CDR3 DNA: TGTGCCAGCAGCGTAGGAACGCAGGATAACTATGGCTACACCTTC.

This clonotype was counted at least ten times. The V call is TRBV7-9, the J call TRBJ2-1; 8 nucleotides line up with TRBD1. Per the germline V gene, CDR1 is SEHNR and CDR2 is FQNEAQ (reference sequence). After removal of 5 bases from V and 3 bases from J, the junction contained 3 bases not matched to a gene. The CDR3 totals 14 residues. The CDR3 bases are TGTGCCAGCAGCACAACAGGGGGCTACAATGAGCAGTTCTTC. Translated, it gives CASSTTGGYNEQFF.

The chain couples TRBV5-5 to TRBJ1-1, with TRBD1 as a possible D gene (6 bases). CDR3 length equals 14 residues. The V end was cut by 0 bases, the J end by 11 bases, with 17 bases between. Germline V CDR1 and CDR2: SGHKS, YYEKEE (reference sequence). The CDR3 coding sequence is TGTGCCAGCAGCTTGGAGGGGGGAGAAGTGTCGGCTTTCTTT. It encodes CASSLEGGEVSAFF.

This clonotype was observed a few times. The gene calls are TRBV3-1 and TRBJ2-5; D gene uncertain. Germline CDR1 reads LGHDT; CDR2 reads YNNKEL (reference sequence). The CDR3 loop spans 14 amino acids. The V end was cut by 1 base, the J end by 6 bases, with 12 bases between. In nucleotides, the CDR3 is TGTGCCAGCAGCCAAGGCCTAGATGTAAAGACCCAGTACTTC. Translating it yields CASSQGLDVKTQYF.

The rearrangement links TRBV9 to TRBJ1-6; the D gene is possibly TRBD1 (6 bases). In germline, CDR1 is SGDLS, CDR2 YYNGEE. CDR3 length equals 16 residues. Trimming removed 3 bases at V and 8 bases at J, with 18 bases between. The chain's CDR3 is CASSAGAGTSDSPLHF. The CDR3 DNA reads as TGTGCCAGCAGCGCCGGTGCCGGGACATCTGATTCACCCCTCCACTTT.

A remark on this clonotype: A much more abundant neighbour one base away suggests this may be a read error. The J gene is TRBJ1-5, the V gene TRBV18; possible D gene TRBD1, 6 bases. Germline V lookup: CDR1 KGHSH, CDR2 LQKENI. Deletions cut 5 bases from V and 9 bases from J, with 14 bases between. The CDR3 spans 13 residues. The CDR3 region is CASSTGRGAPQHF. DNA of the CDR3: TGTGCCAGCTCAACTGGCAGGGGAGCGCCCCAGCATTTT.

Notes on this clonotype: A much bigger clone sits one base away, suggesting this may be a read error. V and J are TRBV28 and TRBJ2-7, with D hard to call. V was cut by 3 bases and J by 5 bases, with 11 bases left in between. This CDR3 has 13 residues. Germline CDR1 is MDHEN and CDR2 is SYDVKM. CDR3 sequence: CASSLHPGHEQYF. CDR3 DNA: TGTGCCAGCAGTTTGCACCCAGGCCACGAGCAGTACTTC.

This clonotype was counted a few times. The chain has TRBV4-1 and TRBJ2-1; D possibly corresponds to TRBD2 (5 bases). Trimming left V 0 bases short and J 0 bases short, with 15 bases between. Germline CDR1 MGHRA, CDR2 YSYEKL. This CDR3 contains 18 residues. The CDR3 is CASSQEAVFASSYNEQFF. CDR3 nucleotide sequence: TGCGCCAGCAGCCAAGAAGCGGTATTCGCTAGCTCCTACAATGAGCAGTTCTTC.

V is TRBV25-1 and J is TRBJ1-6; TRBD1 is a possible D gene (6 bases). CDR3 length: 16 residues. Germline V lookup: CDR1 MGHDK, CDR2 SYGVNS. Trimming took 1 base from V and 7 from J, leaving 14 bases between them. CDR3 sequence reads: CASSESKTGRNSPLHF. CDR3 coding DNA: TGTGCCAGCAGTGAATCAAAGACAGGTCGAAATTCACCCCTCCACTTT.